What follows are 14 T cell receptor beta chains derived from one specimen sequenced in a study of early T cells in non-severe SARS-CoV-2 infection. TCRdb reprocessed the 5' RACE reads via MiXCR and lists one record per CDR3 protein. Of 30,000 or so distinct CDR3 sequences in the sample, 3.5% to 4.5% were seen once. The sequencing input was whole blood. The receptors were gathered from an adult who was a healthcare worker with PCR-confirmed SARS-CoV-2 infection or an uninfected control (not recorded which).

This clonotype was detected ten times or more. V gene TRBV7-6 combines with J gene TRBJ2-7; 10 bases match TRBD2. CDR1 SGHVS and CDR2 FNYEAQ come from the germline V gene. The CDR3 runs to 14 residues. The V gene end was trimmed by 5 bases and the J gene end by 4 bases; junction bases not matched to a gene: 5. CDR3 sequence: CASSPSGRGYEQYF. The DNA for the CDR3 is TGTGCCAGCAGCCCGAGCGGGAGGGGTTACGAGCAGTACTTC.

By proportion, this clonotype is medium-sized (0.01 to 0.1%). The chain has TRBV10-1 and TRBJ2-5, with 13 bases that match TRBD2. The germline CDR1 and CDR2 sequences are WNHNN and SYGVQD (reference sequence). The CDR3 sequence is 16 residues long. With V trimmed by 6 bases and J by 3 bases, 7 bases remained unmatched. In nucleotides, the CDR3 is TGCGCCAGCAGCGAAGGACTAGCGGGAGAGGAAGAGACCCAGTACTTC. Amino acid sequence: CASSEGLAGEEETQYF.

The genes are TRBV9 and TRBJ2-3; TRBD2 agrees at 7 bases. The CDR3 runs 16 residues. Germline V gene lookup returns CDR1 SGDLS and CDR2 YYNGEE. Trimming removed 3 bases from V and 1 base from J; junction bases left unmatched: 8. The CDR3, as DNA: TGTGCCAGCAGCGCCTGGGGGGGGATGGGCACAGATACGCAGTATTTT. This translates into CASSAWGGMGTDTQYF. Using reference TRBV9 and TRBJ2-3 for the parts outside the CDR3, the full variable domain is DSGVTQTPKHLITATGQRVTLRCSPRSGDLSVYWYQQSLDQGLQFLIQYYNGEERAKGNILERFSAQQFPDLHSELNLSSLELGDSALYFCASSAWGGMGTDTQYFGPGTRLTVL.

In this sample, this clonotype turned up a few times. This chain connects TRBV3-1 to TRBJ2-2, with TRBD2 matching over 8 bases. Per germline, CDR1 LGHDT and CDR2 YNNKEL (reference sequence). V lost 4 bases, J lost 6 bases, and 4 bases stayed unmatched. The CDR3 runs 14 residues. In DNA, the CDR3 is TGTGCCAGCAGCCTGGGACTAGTGCCCGGGGAGCTGTTTTTT. Its protein is CASSLGLVPGELFF. Variable domain in full (rest from reference TRBV3-1 and TRBJ2-2): DTAVSQTPKYLVTQMGNDKSIKCEQNLGHDTMYWYKQDSKKFLKIMFSYNNKELIINETVPNRFSPKSPDKAHLNLHINSLELGDSAVYFCASSLGLVPGELFFGEGSRLTVL.

This clonotype appeared a few times. This chain links TRBV5-5 with TRBJ1-5, with D tentatively TRBD1 (5 bases). Germline CDR1 is SGHKS and CDR2 is YYEKEE (reference sequence). Trimming left V 3 bases short and J 0 bases short, with 10 bases between. This CDR3 is 15 amino acids long. CDR3 sequence: CASSSDSYSNQPQHF. The CDR3 nucleotides are TGTGCCAGCAGCTCAGACAGTTATAGCAATCAGCCCCAGCATTTT. Looking up the rest from reference TRBV5-5 and TRBJ1-5 gives the full variable domain: DAGVTQSPTHLIKTRGQQVTLRCSPISGHKSVSWYQQVLGQGPQFIFQYYEKEERGRGNFPDRFSARQFPNYSSELNVNALLLGDSALYLCASSSDSYSNQPQHFGDGTRLSIL.

This clonotype was counted many times. The chain's CDR3 is CSVGHLNTEAFF. The CDR3 DNA sequence: TGCAGCGTAGGACATTTGAACACTGAAGCTTTCTTT. The chain couples TRBV29-1 to TRBJ1-1; weak D call: TRBD1 (5 bases). This CDR3 comprises 12 residues. V was shortened by 6 bases and J by 0 bases, with 8 bases between the two germline ends. Germline V CDR1 and CDR2: SQVTM, ANQGSEA.

This clonotype appeared many times. DNA for the CDR3: TGTGCCTGGAGCCCCGGGACACCGAACTCCTACGAGCAGTACTTC. This encodes CAWSPGTPNSYEQYF. The chain recombines TRBV30 with TRBJ2-7, with a possible D match to TRBD1 (6 bases). The germline CDR1 and CDR2 sequences are GTSNPN and SVGIG (reference sequence). Trimming left V 3 bases short and J 0 bases short, with 15 bases between. CDR3 size: 15 residues.

Many counts were recorded for this clonotype. The chain couples TRBV6-1 to TRBJ2-1; tentative D call: TRBD1 (6 bases). V lost 2 bases to trimming and J lost 9 bases, with 17 bases between them. Germline V CDR1 and CDR2: MNHNS, SASEGT. The CDR3 has 15 residues. The CDR3 DNA follows: TGTGCCAGCAGTGAATGGAGACAGGTTCGGCTTGAGCAGTTCTTC. As protein: CASSEWRQVRLEQFF.

This clonotype was seen repeatedly, ten times or more. This chain joins TRBV2 and TRBJ1-6, with 7 bases lining up with TRBD1. Germline assignment: CDR1 SNHLY and CDR2 FYNNEI. The CDR3 is made up of 13 amino acids. The V and J ends lost 8 bases and 10 bases, in that order; junction bases with no gene match: 8. The CDR3 sequence: CASRGRGLSPLHF. The CDR3 DNA sequence: TGTGCCAGCCGGGGGAGGGGGCTCTCACCCCTCCACTTT.

At least ten counts were recorded for this clonotype. The gene calls are TRBV29-1 and TRBJ2-7; 7 bases line up with TRBD1. After removal of 5 bases from V and 3 bases from J, the junction contained 7 bases not matched to a gene. CDR1 is SQVTM, CDR2 ANQGSEA, per germline. The CDR3 is 13 amino acids. The CDR3 DNA reads TGCAGCGTTTATACAGGGGCCTACTACGAGCAGTACTTC. It specifies CSVYTGAYYEQYF.

The sample holds a few counts of this clonotype. The rearrangement links TRBV30 to TRBJ1-5; D gene ambiguous. Deletions cut 0 bases from V and 5 bases from J, with 11 bases between. The germline gives CDR1 GTSNPN, CDR2 SVGIG (reference sequence). The CDR3 length is 14 residues. The CDR3 region has the DNA TGTGCCTGGAGTGTGGGGTCAAACGATCAGCCCCAGCATTTT. This encodes CAWSVGSNDQPQHF.

This clonotype was picked up many times. The chain combines TRBV29-1 with TRBJ2-3; 10 bases align to TRBD2. From germline, CDR1 is SQVTM and CDR2 ANQGSEA. The CDR3 is 12 amino acids. With 5 bases clipped from V and 11 bases from J, the junction kept 7 bases outside the gene matches. CDR3 sequence reads: CSVPSGGGRQYF. For the CDR3, the DNA is TGCAGCGTTCCTAGCGGGGGAGGTCGGCAGTATTTT.

Many counts were recorded for this clonotype. This chain uses TRBV18 with TRBJ1-4; D call uncertain. Germline CDR1 KGHSH, CDR2 LQKENI. The CDR3 has 15 amino acids. Trimming pared 2 bases from V and 4 bases from J, leaving 11 bases between. CDR3 DNA: TGTGCCAGCTCACCAGTTTCCGGGAATAATGAAAAACTGTTTTTT. Amino acid sequence: CASSPVSGNNEKLFF.

This clonotype has a count of ten or more. This chain joins TRBV2 and TRBJ2-7, with 7 bases matching TRBD2. V shed 7 bases, J shed 1 base, and the junction held 7 bases outside the gene matches. Germline V gives CDR1 SNHLY, CDR2 FYNNEI. The CDR3 is 14 amino acids. Here the CDR3 DNA reads TGTGCCAGCAAAGTAGCTAGCGGTTCCTACGAGCAGTACTTC. This sequence encodes CASKVASGSYEQYF.